The rows below give T cell receptor beta chains drawn from one sample of a study of cytomegalovirus exposure and HLA in healthy donors. TCRdb's copy holds only in-frame clones and misses some; the assay was immunoSEQ multiplex PCR. Of 82,000 or so clones listed, over 9% were seen once; the top ten hold approximately 24%. Sequenced input: PBMCs. Receptors originate from a man between 60 and 75 years old in good health and CMV-seropositive. CDR3s include the opening cysteine and the closing phenylalanine or tryptophan. D genes are given only for firm matches. Clone size is shown for a subset of rows, as once, few, many or a class of expanded clone.

D gene: TRBD1
V gene: TRBV28
J gene: TRBJ2-5
clone size: -
CDR3 protein: CASSFGDRGKETQYF
CDR3 DNA: TGTGCCAGCAGTTTTGGAGACAGGGGGAAGGAGACCCAGTACTTC

D gene: -
V gene: TRBV11-2
J gene: TRBJ2-1
clone size: -
CDR3 protein: CASSLDPQVVEQFF
CDR3 DNA: TGTGCCAGCAGCTTAGATCCCCAGGTTGTTGAGCAGTTCTTC

D gene: -
V gene: TRBV2
J gene: TRBJ1-5
clone size: few
CDR3 protein: CASSGQRGGPQHF
CDR3 DNA: TGTGCCAGCAGTGGGCAGCGGGGGGGGCCCCAGCATTTT

D gene: -
V gene: TRBV2
J gene: TRBJ1-1
clone size: -
CDR3 protein: CASSGDTSTEAFF
CDR3 DNA: TGTGCCAGCAGCGGCGACACGAGCACTGAAGCTTTCTTT

D gene: -
V gene: TRBV27
J gene: TRBJ2-7
clone size: few
CDR3 protein: CASSSFSLSYEQYF
CDR3 DNA: TGTGCCAGCAGTTCCTTTTCTCTTTCCTACGAGCAGTACTTC

D gene: TRBD2
V gene: TRBV6-6
J gene: TRBJ2-3
clone size: -
CDR3 protein: CASRTSGVGGTDTQYF
CDR3 DNA: TGTGCCAGCAGGACTAGCGGGGTCGGAGGCACAGATACGCAGTATTTT

D gene: TRBD1
V gene: TRBV9
J gene: TRBJ2-6
clone size: -
CDR3 protein: CASSEGTVGANVLTF
CDR3 DNA: TGTGCCAGCAGCGAGGGGACAGTGGGGGCCAACGTCCTGACTTTC

D gene: TRBD2
V gene: TRBV19
J gene: TRBJ2-5
clone size: few
CDR3 protein: CASSQGLAGATYQETQYF
CDR3 DNA: TGTGCCAGTAGTCAGGGACTAGCGGGGGCTACGTACCAAGAGACCCAGTACTTC

D gene: -
V gene: TRBV28
J gene: TRBJ2-2
clone size: few
CDR3 protein: CASSRDTYTGELFF
CDR3 DNA: TGTGCCAGCAGTCGGGACACCTACACCGGGGAGCTGTTTTTT

D gene: TRBD1
V gene: TRBV28
J gene: TRBJ1-2
clone size: few
CDR3 protein: CASSEKGTGRNYGYTF
CDR3 DNA: TGTGCCAGCAGTGAGAAAGGGACAGGGAGGAACTATGGCTACACCTTC

D gene: TRBD2
V gene: TRBV7-2
J gene: TRBJ2-1
clone size: -
CDR3 protein: CASSLAGGTYNEQFF
CDR3 DNA: TGTGCCAGCAGCCTAGCGGGGGGGACCTACAATGAGCAGTTCTTC

D gene: -
V gene: TRBV28
J gene: TRBJ1-2
clone size: few
CDR3 protein: CASSPLDSLGSYGYTF
CDR3 DNA: TGTGCCAGCAGTCCATTGGACAGTCTCGGTAGCTATGGCTACACCTTC

D gene: TRBD1
V gene: TRBV19
J gene: TRBJ2-2
clone size: -
CDR3 protein: CATSLTGYTGELFF
CDR3 DNA: TGTGCCACCTCATTGACAGGGTACACCGGGGAGCTGTTTTTT

D gene: TRBD2
V gene: TRBV30
J gene: TRBJ2-1
clone size: -
CDR3 protein: CAWSVQFPSGVLRQFF
CDR3 DNA: TGTGCCTGGAGTGTACAATTCCCTAGCGGGGTTTTAAGGCAGTTCTTC

D gene: -
V gene: TRBV5-1
J gene: TRBJ2-7
clone size: few
CDR3 protein: CASSLGDNSYEQYF
CDR3 DNA: TGCGCCAGCAGCTTGGGGGACAACTCCTACGAGCAGTACTTC

D gene: TRBD1
V gene: TRBV11-2
J gene: TRBJ1-1
clone size: -
CDR3 protein: CASSRTGQRGTEAFF
CDR3 DNA: TGTGCCAGCAGCCGTACGGGACAGAGGGGGACTGAAGCTTTCTTT

D gene: -
V gene: TRBV5-1
J gene: TRBJ1-2
clone size: few
CDR3 protein: CASAPLGANYGYTF
CDR3 DNA: TGCGCCAGCGCACCATTAGGGGCAAACTATGGCTACACCTTC